This T cell receptor beta chain was sequenced in a study of T-cell reconstitution after alpha-beta-depleted transplantation in children. Study-level results: A year had passed since transplant, and T-cell counts and diversity by then came mostly from newly produced T cells. Two months or so post-transplant, alpha-beta T cells reportedly derived from several hundred expanded graft clones. At day 60, the high TCRbeta diversity found in some patients originated from recipient T cells and thymic progenitors that had survived.

Unique molecular identifiers were used to barcode this TCRbeta library. A single record per CDR3 protein comes from TCRdb applying MiXCR to the PCR reads. The top ten clones hold about 2.5% of a sample with a few hundred thousand distinct CDR3 sequences, roughly a quarter of them seen once. Regarding this clonotype: The antigen is unknown.

The V end was cut by 2 bases, the J end by 0 bases, with 14 bases between. The CDR3 length is 15 residues. Germline CDR1 is SQVTM and CDR2 is ANQGSEA. The sequences come from PBMCs, collected before TCRalphabeta/CD19-depleted stem cell transplant. The V gene is TRBV29-1, the J gene TRBJ2-7; D is possibly TRBD2 (5 bases). This sequence originates from a girl aged 2 to 9 with Fanconi anemia, due to receive a stem cell transplant. The DNA for the CDR3 is TGCAGCGTTGAACTCCGCGGGCGGAGCTCCTACGAGCAGTACTTC. Protein product: CSVELRGRSSYEQYF.